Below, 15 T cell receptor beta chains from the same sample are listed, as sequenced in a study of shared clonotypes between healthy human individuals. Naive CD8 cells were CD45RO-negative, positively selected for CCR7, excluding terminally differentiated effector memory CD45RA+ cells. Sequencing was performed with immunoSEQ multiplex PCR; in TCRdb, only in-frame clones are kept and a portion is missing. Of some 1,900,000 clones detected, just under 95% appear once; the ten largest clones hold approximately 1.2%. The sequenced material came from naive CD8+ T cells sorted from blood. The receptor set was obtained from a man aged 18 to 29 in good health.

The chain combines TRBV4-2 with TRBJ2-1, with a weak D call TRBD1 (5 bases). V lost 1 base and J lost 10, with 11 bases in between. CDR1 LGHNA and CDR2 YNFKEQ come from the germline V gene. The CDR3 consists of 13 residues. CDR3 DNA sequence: TGTGCCAGCAGCCAAGTCTGGCAGGGCGAGCAGTTCTTC. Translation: CASSQVWQGEQFF.

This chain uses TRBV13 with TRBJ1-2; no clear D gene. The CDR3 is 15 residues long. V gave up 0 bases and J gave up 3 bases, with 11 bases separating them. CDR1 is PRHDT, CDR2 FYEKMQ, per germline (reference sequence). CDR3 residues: CASSLGRGSDYGYTF. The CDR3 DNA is TGTGCCAGCAGCTTAGGCCGCGGCAGTGACTATGGCTACACCTTC.

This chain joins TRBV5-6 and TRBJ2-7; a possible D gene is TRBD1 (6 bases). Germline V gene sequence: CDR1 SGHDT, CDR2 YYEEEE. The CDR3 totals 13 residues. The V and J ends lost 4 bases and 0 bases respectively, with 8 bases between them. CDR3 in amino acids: CASSDRPSYEQYF. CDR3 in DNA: TGTGCCAGCAGCGACAGGCCCTCCTACGAGCAGTACTTC.

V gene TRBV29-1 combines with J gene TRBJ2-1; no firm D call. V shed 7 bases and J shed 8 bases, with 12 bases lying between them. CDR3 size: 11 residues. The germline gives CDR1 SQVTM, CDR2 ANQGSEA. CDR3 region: CSAPVNDEQFF. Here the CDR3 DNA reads TGCAGCGCCCCTGTGAACGATGAGCAGTTCTTC.

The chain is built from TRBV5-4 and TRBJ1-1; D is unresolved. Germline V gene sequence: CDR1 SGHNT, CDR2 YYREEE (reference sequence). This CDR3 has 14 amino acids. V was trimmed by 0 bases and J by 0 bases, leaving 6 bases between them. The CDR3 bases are TGTGCCAGCAGCTTGGACCGAATGAACACTGAAGCTTTCTTT. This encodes CASSLDRMNTEAFF. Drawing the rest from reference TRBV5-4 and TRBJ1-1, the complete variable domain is ETGVTQSPTHLIKTRGQQVTLRCSSQSGHNTVSWYQQALGQGPQFIFQYYREEENGRGNFPPRFSGLQFPNYSSELNVNALELDDSALYLCASSLDRMNTEAFFGQGTRLTVV.

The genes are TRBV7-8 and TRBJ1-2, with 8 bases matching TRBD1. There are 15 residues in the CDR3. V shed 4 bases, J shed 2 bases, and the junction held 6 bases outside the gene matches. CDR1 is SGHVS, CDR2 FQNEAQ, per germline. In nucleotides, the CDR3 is TGTGCCAGCAGCTCGCGGACAGGGCCGAACTATGGCTACACCTTC. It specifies CASSSRTGPNYGYTF. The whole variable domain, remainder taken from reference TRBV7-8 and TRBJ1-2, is GAGVSQSPRYKVAKRGQDVALRCDPISGHVSLFWYQQALGQGPEFLTYFQNEAQLDKSGLPSDRFFAERPEGSVSTLKIQRTQQEDSAVYLCASSSRTGPNYGYTFGSGTRLTVV.

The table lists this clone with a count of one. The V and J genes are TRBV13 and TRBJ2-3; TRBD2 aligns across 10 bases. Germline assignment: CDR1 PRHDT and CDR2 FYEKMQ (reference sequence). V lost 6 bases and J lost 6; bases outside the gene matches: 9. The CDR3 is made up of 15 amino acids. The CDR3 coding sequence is TGTGCCAGCAGGTCAGCTAGCGGGAGTTGGGATACGCAGTATTTT. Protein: CASRSASGSWDTQYF.

The CDR3 spells CASSLYAGDSYNEQFF. DNA for the CDR3: TGTGCCAGCAGTTTATACGCGGGGGACTCCTACAATGAGCAGTTCTTC. The chain has TRBV27 and TRBJ2-1; 7 bases align to TRBD2. Germline CDR1 MNHEY, CDR2 SMNVEV (reference sequence). There are 16 residues in the CDR3. Trimming removed 1 base from V and 0 bases from J; junction bases left unmatched: 3.

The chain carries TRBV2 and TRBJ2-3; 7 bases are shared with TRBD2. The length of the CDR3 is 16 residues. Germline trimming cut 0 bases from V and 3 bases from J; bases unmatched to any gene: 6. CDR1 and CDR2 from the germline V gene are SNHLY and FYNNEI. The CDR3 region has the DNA TGTGCCAGCAGTGAAGCGGGGGGGTTTGGGACAGATACGCAGTATTTT. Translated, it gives CASSEAGGFGTDTQYF.

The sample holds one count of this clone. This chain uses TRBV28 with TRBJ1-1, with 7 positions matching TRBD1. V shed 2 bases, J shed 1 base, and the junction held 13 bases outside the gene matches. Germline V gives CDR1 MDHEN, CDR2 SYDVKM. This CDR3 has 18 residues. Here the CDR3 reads CASSLNEGAPGSNTEAFF. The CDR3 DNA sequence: TGTGCCAGCAGTTTAAACGAGGGGGCGCCTGGATCGAACACTGAAGCTTTCTTT.

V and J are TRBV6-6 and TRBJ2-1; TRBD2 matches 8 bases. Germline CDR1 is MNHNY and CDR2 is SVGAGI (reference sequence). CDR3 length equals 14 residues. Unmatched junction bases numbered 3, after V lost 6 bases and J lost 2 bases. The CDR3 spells CASRASGPYNEQFF. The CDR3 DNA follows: TGTGCCAGCAGGGCTAGCGGGCCCTACAATGAGCAGTTCTTC.

CDR3 amino acids: CASSHLEGEETQYF. Here the CDR3 DNA reads TGCGCCAGCAGCCACTTGGAGGGAGAAGAGACCCAGTACTTC. V gene TRBV4-1 combines with J gene TRBJ2-5, with a tentative D call TRBD2 (6 bases). The V gene's germline CDR1 is MGHRA and CDR2 YSYEKL. CDR3 length: 14 residues. V lost 3 bases, J lost 3 bases, and 11 bases lay in between.

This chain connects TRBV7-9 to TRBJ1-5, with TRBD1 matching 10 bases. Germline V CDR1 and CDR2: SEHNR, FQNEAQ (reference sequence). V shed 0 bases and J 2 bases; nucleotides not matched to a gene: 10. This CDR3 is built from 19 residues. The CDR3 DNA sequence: TGTGCCAGCAGCTTAGCGCTAGGGACAGGGGATATCGGCAATCAGCCCCAGCATTTT. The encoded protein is CASSLALGTGDIGNQPQHF.

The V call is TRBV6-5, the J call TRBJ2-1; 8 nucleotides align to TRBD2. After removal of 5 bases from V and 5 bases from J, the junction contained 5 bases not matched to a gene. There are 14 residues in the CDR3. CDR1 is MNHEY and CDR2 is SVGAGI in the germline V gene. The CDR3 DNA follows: TGTGCCAGCAGTCTCGGGGGGGAAAACAATGAGCAGTTCTTC. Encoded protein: CASSLGGENNEQFF.

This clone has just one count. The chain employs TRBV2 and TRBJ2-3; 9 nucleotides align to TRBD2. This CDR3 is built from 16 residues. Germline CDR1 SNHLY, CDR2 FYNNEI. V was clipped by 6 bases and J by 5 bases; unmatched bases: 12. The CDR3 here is CASRSSGASVGDTQYF. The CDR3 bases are TGTGCCAGCAGATCTAGCGGGGCCTCGGTAGGAGATACGCAGTATTTT.